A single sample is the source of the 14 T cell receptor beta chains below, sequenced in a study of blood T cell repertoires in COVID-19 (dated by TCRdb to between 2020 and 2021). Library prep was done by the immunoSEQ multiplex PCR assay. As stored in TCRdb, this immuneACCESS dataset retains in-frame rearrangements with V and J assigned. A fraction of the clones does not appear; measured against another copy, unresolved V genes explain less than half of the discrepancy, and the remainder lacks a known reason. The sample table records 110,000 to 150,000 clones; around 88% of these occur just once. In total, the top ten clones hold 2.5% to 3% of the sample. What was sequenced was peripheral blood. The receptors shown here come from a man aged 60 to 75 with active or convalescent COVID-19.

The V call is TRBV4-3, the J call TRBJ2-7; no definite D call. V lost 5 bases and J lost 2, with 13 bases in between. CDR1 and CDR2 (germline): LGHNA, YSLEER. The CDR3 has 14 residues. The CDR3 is CASSFLPGTYEQYF. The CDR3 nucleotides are TGCGCCAGCAGCTTCCTCCCCGGTACCTACGAGCAGTACTTC.

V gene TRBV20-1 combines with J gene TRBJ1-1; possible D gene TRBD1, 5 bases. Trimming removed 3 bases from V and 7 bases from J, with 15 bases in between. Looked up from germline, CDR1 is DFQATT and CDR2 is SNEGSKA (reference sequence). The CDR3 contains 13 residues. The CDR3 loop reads CSASGPRGDEAFF. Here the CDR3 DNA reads TGCAGTGCTAGTGGCCCGCGGGGGGATGAAGCTTTCTTT.

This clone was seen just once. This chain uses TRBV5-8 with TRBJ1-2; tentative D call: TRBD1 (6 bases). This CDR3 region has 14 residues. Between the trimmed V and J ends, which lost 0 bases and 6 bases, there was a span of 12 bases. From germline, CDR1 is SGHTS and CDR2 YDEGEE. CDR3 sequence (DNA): TGTGCCAGCAGCTTGGATCAGGGGAGGGATGGCTACACCTTC. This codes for CASSLDQGRDGYTF.

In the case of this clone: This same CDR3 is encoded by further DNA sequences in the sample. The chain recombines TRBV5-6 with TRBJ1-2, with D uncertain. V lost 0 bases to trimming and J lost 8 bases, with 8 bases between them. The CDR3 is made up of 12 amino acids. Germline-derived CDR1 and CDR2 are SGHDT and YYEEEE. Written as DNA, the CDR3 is TGTGCCAGCAGCTTGGAGGGAGGGGGCTACACCTTC. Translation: CASSLEGGGYTF.

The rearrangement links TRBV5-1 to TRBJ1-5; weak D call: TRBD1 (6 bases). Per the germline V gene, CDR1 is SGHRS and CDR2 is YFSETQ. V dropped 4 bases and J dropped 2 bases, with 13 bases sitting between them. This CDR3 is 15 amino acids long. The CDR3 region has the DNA TGCGCCAGCAGCGTTACAGGGTTAGGCAATCAGCCCCAGCATTTT. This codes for CASSVTGLGNQPQHF.

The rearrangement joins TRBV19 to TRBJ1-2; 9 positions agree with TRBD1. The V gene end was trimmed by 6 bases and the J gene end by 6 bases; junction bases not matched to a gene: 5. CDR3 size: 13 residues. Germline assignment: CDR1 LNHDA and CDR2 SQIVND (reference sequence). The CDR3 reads CASRRTGGNGYTF. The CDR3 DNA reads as TGTGCCAGTAGACGTACAGGGGGCAATGGCTACACCTTC.

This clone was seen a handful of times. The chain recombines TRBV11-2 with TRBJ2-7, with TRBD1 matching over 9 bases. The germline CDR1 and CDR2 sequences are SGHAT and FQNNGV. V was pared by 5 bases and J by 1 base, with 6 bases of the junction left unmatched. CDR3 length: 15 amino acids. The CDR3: CASSLQGAKSYEQYF. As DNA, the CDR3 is TGTGCCAGCAGCCTACAGGGGGCAAAATCCTACGAGCAGTACTTC.

In DNA, the CDR3 is TGTGCCAGCAGCATCCAGGGGGTGGGTCAGCCCCAGCATTTT. This encodes CASSIQGVGQPQHF. This chain uses TRBV7-9 with TRBJ1-5; 7 nucleotides line up with TRBD1. CDR1 is SEHNR, CDR2 FQNEAQ, per germline (reference sequence). The CDR3 length is 14 residues. The junction had 7 bases not matched to a gene; V was cut back by 5 bases and J by 6 bases.

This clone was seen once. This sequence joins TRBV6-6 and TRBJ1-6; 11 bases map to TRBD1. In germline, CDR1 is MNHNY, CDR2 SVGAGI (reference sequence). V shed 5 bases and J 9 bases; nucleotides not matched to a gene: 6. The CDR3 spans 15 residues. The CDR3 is CASSKPGQGGSPLHF. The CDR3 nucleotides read TGTGCCAGCAGTAAGCCGGGACAGGGGGGTTCACCCCTCCACTTT.

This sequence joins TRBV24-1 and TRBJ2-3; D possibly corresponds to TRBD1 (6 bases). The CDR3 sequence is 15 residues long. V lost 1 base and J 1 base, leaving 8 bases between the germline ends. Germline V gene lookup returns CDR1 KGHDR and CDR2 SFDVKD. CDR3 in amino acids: CATSDLEGGTDTQYF. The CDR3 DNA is TGTGCCACCAGTGATTTAGAGGGGGGCACAGATACGCAGTATTTT.

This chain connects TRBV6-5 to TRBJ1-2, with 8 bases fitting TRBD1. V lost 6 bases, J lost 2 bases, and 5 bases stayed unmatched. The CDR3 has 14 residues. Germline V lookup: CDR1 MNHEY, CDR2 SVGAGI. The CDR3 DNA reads TGTGCCAGCAGCGGGCAGGGGGCGAACTATGGCTACACCTTC. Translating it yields CASSGQGANYGYTF.

The DNA for the CDR3 is TGTGCCAGCAGCTCCCGGACAGGGACCTACGAGCAGTACTTC. This codes for CASSSRTGTYEQYF. The rearrangement uses TRBV9 and TRBJ2-7; 8 nucleotides line up with TRBD1. The V gene's germline CDR1 is SGDLS and CDR2 YYNGEE. This CDR3 is 14 amino acids long. The V gene end was trimmed by 4 bases and the J gene end by 2 bases; junction bases not matched to a gene: 5.

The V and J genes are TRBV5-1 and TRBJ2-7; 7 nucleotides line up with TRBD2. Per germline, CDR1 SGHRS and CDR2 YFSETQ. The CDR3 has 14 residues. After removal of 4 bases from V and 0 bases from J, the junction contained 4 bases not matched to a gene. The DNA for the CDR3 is TGCGCCAGCAGCGGAGCGGGACTCTCCTACGAGCAGTACTTC. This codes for CASSGAGLSYEQYF.

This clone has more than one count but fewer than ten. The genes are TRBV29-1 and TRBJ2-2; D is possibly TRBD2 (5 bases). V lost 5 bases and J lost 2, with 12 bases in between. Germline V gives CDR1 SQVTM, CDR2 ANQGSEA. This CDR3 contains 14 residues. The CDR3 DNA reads TGCAGCGTTAGCCGGGATACCAACACCGGGGAGCTGTTTTTT. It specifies CSVSRDTNTGELFF.